This T cell receptor beta chain was obtained from a study of OX40 agonist ivuxolimab in advanced cancers. Study-level information: Among those treated, three patients had partial responses, one with hepatocellular carcinoma and two with cutaneous melanoma. Study results and limitations: Expanded peripheral T cell antigen specificity was not determined.

As for this clone: What it binds is not known.

CDR3 length equals 13 residues. The germline V gene encodes CDR1 SGHTA and CDR2 FQGNSA. V dropped 2 bases and J dropped 1 base, with 5 bases sitting between them. Measured with immunoSEQ multiplex PCR; TCRdb has only the in-frame clones, and not every one. There are some 74,000 clones in the sample; around 87% occur only once, and approximately 1% lies in the top ten. This chain uses TRBV7-2 with TRBJ1-1; D is uncertain. The receptor was derived from an adult with an advanced solid tumor such as melanoma, head and neck, liver or kidney cancer. The material was CD4+ or CD8+ T cells sorted from blood, obtained in a trial of the OX40 agonist ivuxolimab. For the CDR3, the DNA is TGTGCCAGCAGCTTAATGGAGAACACTGAAGCTTTCTTT. Translating gives CASSLMENTEAFF.